The rows below give T cell receptor beta chains drawn from one sample of a study of T cell responses to AZD1222 COVID-19 vaccine. Repertoires were generated with immunoSEQ multiplex PCR, while TCRdb's copy carries only in-frame clones and drops some. This sample has 75,000 to 100,000 clones, with more than 85% found just once. The source material was peripheral blood, sampled 28 days after the second AZD1222 dose. All receptors derive from an adult who received the AZD1222 COVID-19 vaccine. Both conserved end residues are part of each CDR3. The order of the fields is clone size, D gene, V gene, J gene, CDR3 protein, CDR3 DNA. The D gene is left open where the match is weak. Some rows have no size entry. The others give once, few or many, or a class for an expanded clone.

size: .; D: .; V: TRBV18; J: TRBJ1-2; CDR3: CASSLSTGFGYTF; DNA: TGTGCCAGCTCACTCAGCACGGGATTCGGCTACACCTTC
size: .; D: .; V: TRBV15; J: TRBJ1-5; CDR3: CATSTEQDNQPQHF; DNA: TGTGCCACCAGCACCGAACAGGACAATCAGCCCCAGCATTTT
size: .; D: TRBD1; V: TRBV10-2; J: TRBJ2-1; CDR3: CASSESQGAGHEQFF; DNA: TGCGCCAGCAGTGAGTCGCAGGGGGCAGGGCATGAGCAGTTCTTC
size: .; D: .; V: TRBV5-1; J: TRBJ2-5; CDR3: CASSLGITSGETQYF; DNA: TGCGCCAGCAGCTTGGGGATCACCTCGGGGGAGACCCAGTACTTC
size: .; D: TRBD1; V: TRBV5-1; J: TRBJ1-4; CDR3: CASSQGQGSNEKLFF; DNA: TGCGCCAGCAGCCAGGGACAGGGTTCTAATGAAAAACTGTTTTTT
size: .; D: TRBD1; V: TRBV6-5; J: TRBJ1-2; CDR3: CASRTGEEVAYDTF; DNA: TGTGCCAGCAGGACAGGGGAAGAAGTCGCGTACGACACCTTC
size: once; D: .; V: TRBV19; J: TRBJ2-2; CDR3: CASRDNNGAGELFF; DNA: TGTGCCAGTAGGGACAACAATGGTGCCGGGGAGCTGTTTTTT
size: .; D: TRBD2; V: TRBV29-1; J: TRBJ2-3; CDR3: CSAVRTSGTDTQYF; DNA: TGCAGCGCCGTCAGGACTAGCGGCACAGATACGCAGTATTTT
size: .; D: TRBD1; V: TRBV5-1; J: TRBJ1-1; CDR3: CASSLQGKNTEAFF; DNA: TGCGCCAGCAGCTTACAGGGGAAAAACACTGAAGCTTTCTTT
size: .; D: TRBD2; V: TRBV28; J: TRBJ2-3; CDR3: CASRPPGTSGVIDTQYF; DNA: TGTGCCAGCAGACCTCCTGGGACTAGCGGGGTTATAGATACGCAGTATTTT
size: .; D: TRBD1; V: TRBV7-8; J: TRBJ1-6; CDR3: CASSYATGWNSPLHF; DNA: TGTGCCAGCAGCTACGCGACAGGGTGGAATTCACCCCTCCACTTT
size: once; D: .; V: TRBV7-6; J: TRBJ1-1; CDR3: CASSLYTEAFF; DNA: TGTGCCAGCAGCTTATACACTGAAGCTTTCTTT
size: .; D: .; V: TRBV5-1; J: TRBJ1-3; CDR3: CASSLAFSGNTIYF; DNA: TGCGCCAGCAGCTTGGCCTTCTCTGGAAACACCATATATTTT
size: .; D: .; V: TRBV6-6; J: TRBJ1-4; CDR3: CASSLGATNEKLFF; DNA: TGTGCCAGCTCTCTGGGGGCAACTAATGAAAAACTGTTTTTT
size: .; D: .; V: TRBV6-2/TRBV6-3; J: TRBJ2-4; CDR3: CASSPGETVVKNIQYF; DNA: TGTGCCAGCAGCCCCGGGGAGACGGTGGTCAAAAACATTCAGTACTTC
size: .; D: TRBD2; V: TRBV4-3; J: TRBJ2-3; CDR3: CASSHKRGEVDTQYF; DNA: TGCGCCAGCAGCCATAAGCGGGGGGAAGTAGATACGCAGTATTTT
size: .; D: TRBD1; V: TRBV15; J: TRBJ2-1; CDR3: CATSIDRGYTDEQFF; DNA: TGTGCCACCAGCATCGACAGGGGGTATACCGATGAGCAGTTCTTC
size: medium-sized; D: .; V: TRBV7-9; J: TRBJ1-1; CDR3: CASSQNGPEAFF; DNA: TGTGCCAGCAGCCAAAATGGGCCTGAAGCTTTCTTT
size: .; D: TRBD1; V: TRBV11-3; J: TRBJ2-3; CDR3: CASSTRQGVTDTQYF; DNA: TGTGCCAGCAGCACCCGACAGGGGGTCACAGATACGCAGTATTTT
size: .; D: .; V: TRBV11-3; J: TRBJ1-3; CDR3: CASSLIPHPQGTGNTIYF; DNA: TGTGCCAGCAGCTTAATACCGCATCCACAGGGAACTGGAAACACCATATATTTT
size: .; D: .; V: TRBV28; J: TRBJ2-7; CDR3: CASSLALGGIYEQYF; DNA: TGTGCCAGCAGTTTGGCACTAGGAGGGATCTACGAGCAGTACTTC
size: .; D: .; V: TRBV4-3; J: TRBJ1-3; CDR3: CASSHRDPGNTIYF; DNA: TGCGCCAGCAGCCACAGGGATCCGGGAAACACCATATATTTT
size: .; D: .; V: TRBV6-1; J: TRBJ2-5; CDR3: CASRENRRARGETQYF; DNA: TGTGCCAGCAGAGAAAACAGGAGGGCCCGCGGAGAGACCCAGTACTTC
size: .; D: .; V: TRBV6-5; J: TRBJ1-3; CDR3: CASSRVPGNTIYF; DNA: TGTGCCAGCAGCAGGGTCCCTGGAAACACCATATATTTT
size: .; D: .; V: TRBV29-1; J: TRBJ1-3; CDR3: CSAQSRNTIYF; DNA: TGCAGCGCGCAAAGTAGAAACACCATATATTTT
size: .; D: .; V: TRBV11-1; J: TRBJ1-1; CDR3: CASSFGRMNTEAFF; DNA: TGTGCCAGCAGCTTCGGACGGATGAACACTGAAGCTTTCTTT
size: once; D: TRBD2; V: TRBV12-3/TRBV12-4; J: TRBJ2-7; CDR3: CASSSSGYEQYF; DNA: TGTGCCAGCAGTTCTAGCGGCTACGAGCAGTACTTC
size: .; D: TRBD2; V: TRBV14; J: TRBJ2-3; CDR3: CASSPRGGSTQYF; DNA: TGTGCCAGCAGCCCGCGGGGGGGATCCACGCAGTATTTT
size: .; D: .; V: TRBV12-3/TRBV12-4; J: TRBJ1-1; CDR3: CATSRSLNTEAFF; DNA: TGTGCCACCAGTAGGTCTTTGAACACTGAAGCTTTCTTT
size: .; D: TRBD2; V: TRBV2; J: TRBJ2-4; CDR3: CASRELGLAANIQYF; DNA: TGTGCCAGCAGGGAATTGGGACTAGCGGCAAACATTCAGTACTTC
size: .; D: TRBD1; V: TRBV18; J: TRBJ1-5; CDR3: CASSRGQGGNQPQHF; DNA: TGTGCCAGCTCACGAGGACAGGGAGGCAATCAGCCCCAGCATTTT
size: .; D: TRBD2; V: TRBV3-1/TRBV3-2; J: TRBJ2-5; CDR3: CASSQTRGQRGVTETQYF; DNA: TGTGCCAGCAGCCAAACCCGCGGCCAGCGGGGGGTTACGGAGACCCAGTACTTC
size: .; D: .; V: TRBV4-1; J: TRBJ1-5; CDR3: CASSQASRVNQPQHF; DNA: TGCGCCAGCAGCCAAGCGTCTAGAGTCAATCAGCCCCAGCATTTT
size: .; D: .; V: TRBV10-3; J: TRBJ2-3; CDR3: CAISGGRSTDTQYF; DNA: TGTGCCATCAGTGGGGGACGGAGCACAGATACGCAGTATTTT
size: few; D: .; V: TRBV7-3; J: TRBJ1-1; CDR3: CASSLGRPGNTEAFF; DNA: TGTGCCAGCAGCTTAGGACGGCCCGGGAACACTGAAGCTTTCTTT
size: .; D: .; V: TRBV5-5; J: TRBJ1-6; CDR3: CASSLWSEDSYFSVNSPLHF; DNA: TGTGCCAGCAGCTTGTGGTCTGAGGACAGCTACTTTTCCGTTAATTCACCCCTCCACTTT
size: .; D: .; V: TRBV11-3; J: TRBJ1-5; CDR3: CASSLPNQGPDQPQHF; DNA: TGTGCCAGCAGCCTACCAAATCAGGGTCCAGATCAGCCCCAGCATTTT
size: .; D: TRBD1; V: TRBV6-6; J: TRBJ1-2; CDR3: CASRLWPGQGDYGYTF; DNA: TGTGCCAGCAGACTCTGGCCCGGACAGGGCGACTATGGCTACACCTTC
size: once; D: .; V: TRBV7-9; J: TRBJ1-2; CDR3: CASSLGPATLPDGGYTF; DNA: TGTGCCAGCAGCTTAGGTCCCGCGACTCTTCCGGACGGTGGCTACACCTTC
size: once; D: .; V: TRBV7-2; J: TRBJ2-7; CDR3: CASSSRGEQYF; DNA: TGTGCCAGCAGCTCTAGAGGGGAGCAGTACTTC
size: .; D: .; V: TRBV30; J: TRBJ1-5; CDR3: CAWSVQGGQPQHF; DNA: TGTGCCTGGAGTGTACAGGGAGGTCAGCCCCAGCATTTT
size: .; D: .; V: TRBV27; J: TRBJ1-1; CDR3: CASRSRGGHRAFF; DNA: TGTGCCAGCAGATCCCGCGGGGGGCATCGAGCTTTCTTT
size: .; D: TRBD1; V: TRBV14; J: TRBJ1-1; CDR3: CASSPQGAVNTEAFF; DNA: TGTGCCAGCAGCCCGCAGGGGGCAGTGAACACTGAAGCTTTCTTT
size: .; D: .; V: TRBV14; J: TRBJ1-4; CDR3: CASSQDRGTAEKLFF; DNA: TGTGCCAGCAGCCAAGATCGAGGCACGGCTGAAAAACTGTTTTTT
size: once; D: TRBD1; V: TRBV5-1; J: TRBJ2-1; CDR3: CASSWGTGNEQFF; DNA: TGCGCCAGCAGCTGGGGGACAGGGAATGAGCAGTTCTTC
size: .; D: .; V: TRBV3-1/TRBV3-2; J: TRBJ2-7; CDR3: CASSQDRGLGFSEQYF; DNA: TGTGCCAGCAGCCAAGATCGGGGGCTTGGGTTTTCCGAGCAGTACTTC
size: .; D: TRBD1; V: TRBV5-1; J: TRBJ1-2; CDR3: CASREQQGADGYTF; DNA: TGCGCCAGCCGAGAACAACAGGGGGCGGACGGCTACACCTTC
size: .; D: .; V: TRBV28; J: TRBJ1-2; CDR3: CAIFLGRGNYGYTF; DNA: TGTGCCATATTTTTGGGTCGGGGGAACTATGGCTACACCTTC
size: .; D: TRBD1; V: TRBV5-1; J: TRBJ2-7; CDR3: CASSSSGGLYEQYF; DNA: TGCGCCAGCAGCTCCTCAGGGGGTCTCTACGAGCAGTACTTC
size: .; D: .; V: TRBV19; J: TRBJ1-1; CDR3: CASSMGDRVTAFF; DNA: TGTGCCAGTAGTATGGGAGATAGGGTCACAGCTTTCTTT
size: once; D: TRBD1; V: TRBV5-1; J: TRBJ2-1; CDR3: CASSLVTGDGDNEQFF; DNA: TGCGCCAGCAGCTTGGTTACAGGGGACGGTGACAATGAGCAGTTCTTC
size: .; D: .; V: TRBV7-9; J: TRBJ2-5; CDR3: CASSLTVQETQYF; DNA: TGTGCCAGCAGCTTAACAGTCCAAGAGACCCAGTACTTC
size: .; D: .; V: TRBV7-2; J: TRBJ1-5; CDR3: CASSTTGGSNQPQHF; DNA: TGTGCCAGCAGCACTACGGGGGGGAGCAATCAGCCCCAGCATTTT
size: .; D: .; V: TRBV9; J: TRBJ1-2; CDR3: CASSVEDYRGYTF; DNA: TGTGCCAGCAGCGTAGAAGACTACCGGGGCTACACCTTC